Here is one TCR beta chain with its context. Its antigen is not known. The data originate from a study of blood T cells in healthy people across ages. Whole-study results and caveats: Unknown CMV status may confound age-related changes in expanded clones.

A J-beta primer mix and a sample-barcoded 5' primer were used in a second PCR of about 7 to 11 cycles. TCRdb reprocessed the 5' RACE reads via MiXCR and lists one record per CDR3 protein. The table records about 570,000 distinct CDR3 sequences, 25% to 30% of them present only once. CDR1 and CDR2 (germline): SGHAT, FQNNGV. V lost 4 bases and J lost 8, with 9 bases in between. The CDR3 spans 12 residues. The chain joins TRBV11-2 to TRBJ2-1; a possible D gene is TRBD2 (5 bases). Specimen: blood. This clonotype originated in a woman aged 70-85 years in good health. The CDR3 sequence: CASSSDYDEQFF. DNA for the CDR3: TGTGCCAGCAGCTCTGACTATGATGAGCAGTTCTTC.